These 31 T cell receptor beta chains were sequenced from one sample in a study of blood T cell repertoires in COVID-19. Sequencing was performed with immunoSEQ multiplex PCR; in TCRdb, only in-frame clones are kept and a portion is missing. The top ten hold approximately 1.1% of the sample, which has approximately 120,000 clones, 80% to 90% seen once. Specimen: peripheral blood. The receptors stem from a human donor in a cohort sampled during active COVID-19.

The V and J genes are TRBV27 and TRBJ1-2; TRBD1 matches at 7 bases. J gave up 5 bases and V 6 bases, and 12 bases lay outside the gene matches. The CDR3 length is 15 residues. CDR1 is MNHEY and CDR2 is SMNVEV in the germline V gene (reference sequence). The CDR3 sequence is CASSNKPGQSYGYTF. CDR3 bases: TGTGCCAGCAGCAATAAACCGGGACAGAGTTATGGCTACACCTTC.

This clone has a handful of counts. The chain combines TRBV7-3 with TRBJ2-3; the match to TRBD2 covers 9 bases. The CDR3 is 15 amino acids. Germline V CDR1 and CDR2: SGHTA, FQGTGA. The J segment lost 2 bases and the V segment lost 5 bases, leaving 5 bases of the junction unmatched. CDR3 bases: TGTGCCAGCAGCCAAGCGGGGGGACTCACAGATACGCAGTATTTT. It yields the protein CASSQAGGLTDTQYF.

The V and J genes are TRBV29-1 and TRBJ2-1; TRBD2 agrees at 13 bases. The junction had 3 bases not matched to a gene; V was cut back by 3 bases and J by 4 bases. Germline V gives CDR1 SQVTM, CDR2 ANQGSEA. CDR3 size: 15 residues. The CDR3 sequence: CSVEGLAGRYNEQFF. For the CDR3, the DNA is TGCAGCGTTGAGGGACTAGCGGGACGATACAATGAGCAGTTCTTC.

V and J are TRBV4-2 and TRBJ1-5; 9 bases fit TRBD1. The CDR3 sequence is 19 residues long. The trim removed 1 base at V and 1 base at J, leaving 11 bases unmatched. Per germline, CDR1 LGHNA and CDR2 YNFKEQ. The CDR3 loop is CASSQGSYPTGGSNQPQHF. The DNA for the CDR3 is TGTGCCAGCAGCCAAGGGAGTTACCCGACAGGGGGGAGCAATCAGCCCCAGCATTTT.

The rearrangement links TRBV9 to TRBJ1-4; TRBD1 might be the D (5 bases). The CDR3 consists of 14 residues. V lost 0 bases, J lost 3 bases, and 6 bases lay in between. Germline CDR1 SGDLS, CDR2 YYNGEE. The CDR3 nucleotides read TGTGCCAGCAGCGTAGGGGGCCCTAATGAAAAACTGTTTTTT. This translates into CASSVGGPNEKLFF. The full variable domain, completed using reference TRBV9 and TRBJ1-4, is DSGVTQTPKHLITATGQRVTLRCSPRSGDLSVYWYQQSLDQGLQFLIQYYNGEERAKGNILERFSAQQFPDLHSELNLSSLELGDSALYFCASSVGGPNEKLFFGSGTQLSVL.

The J gene is TRBJ1-1, the V gene TRBV11-2, with D possibly matching TRBD1 (5 bases). Looked up from germline, CDR1 is SGHAT and CDR2 is FQNNGV. Trimming shortened V by 1 base and J by 4 bases, and 13 bases separated the two germline ends. There are 15 residues in the CDR3. The CDR3 coding sequence is TGTGCCAGCAGCTTAGGCGCAGGGATGGGCACTGAAGCTTTCTTT. It is translated as CASSLGAGMGTEAFF.

The genes are TRBV24-1 and TRBJ2-7, with 7 bases identical to TRBD2. The junction had 3 bases not matched to a gene; V was cut back by 1 base and J by 7 bases. The CDR3 contains 13 residues. The germline V gene encodes CDR1 KGHDR and CDR2 SFDVKD. The CDR3 here is CATSDFEGGEQYF. CDR3 sequence (DNA): TGTGCCACCAGTGATTTCGAGGGAGGGGAGCAGTACTTC.

The chain joins TRBV28 to TRBJ2-1; 16 bases are a match to TRBD2. Germline lookup yields CDR1 MDHEN and CDR2 SYDVKM. This CDR3 contains 17 residues. After removal of 3 bases from V and 7 bases from J, the junction contained 6 bases not matched to a gene. CDR3 DNA sequence: TGTGCCAGCAGTTTCCTGGGACTAGCGGGAGGGCCTAATGAGCAGTTCTTC. It codes for CASSFLGLAGGPNEQFF.

This clone was observed a single time. The CDR3 sequence: CASRGGAFTDTQYF. As DNA, the CDR3 is TGCGCCAGCCGGGGGGGGGCCTTCACAGATACGCAGTATTTT. The chain joins TRBV5-1 to TRBJ2-3; 8 nucleotides agree with TRBD2. The CDR3 sequence is 14 residues long. The V and J ends lost 7 bases and 2 bases, in that order; junction bases with no gene match: 6. Per the germline V gene, CDR1 is SGHRS and CDR2 is YFSETQ. The variable domain in full, completed from reference TRBV5-1 and TRBJ2-3, reads KAGVTQTPRYLIKTRGQQVTLSCSPISGHRSVSWYQQTPGQGLQFLFEYFSETQRNKGNFPGRFSGRQFSNSRSEMNVSTLELGDSALYLCASRGGAFTDTQYFGPGTRLTVL.

Turning to this clone: Other nucleotide sequences from this sample produce the same CDR3. CDR3 in amino acids: CASSVGGGPTGELFF. In nucleotides, the CDR3 is TGTGCCAGCAGCGTCGGGGGAGGGCCCACCGGGGAGCTGTTTTTT. The chain combines TRBV9 with TRBJ2-2; 7 positions agree with TRBD2. The CDR3 runs 15 residues. Germline assignment: CDR1 SGDLS and CDR2 YYNGEE. V was clipped by 2 bases and J by 4 bases; unmatched bases: 5.

The chain combines TRBV14 with TRBJ2-7; no firm D call. This CDR3 comprises 11 residues. The ends were cut back, 3 bases at V and 4 bases at J, with 4 bases in the middle. Germline CDR1 is SGHDN and CDR2 is FVKESK. CDR3 protein: CASSHRYEQYF. The CDR3 DNA reads as TGTGCCAGCAGCCACAGGTACGAGCAGTACTTC. The complete variable domain, with remaining parts taken from reference TRBV14 and TRBJ2-7, reads EAGVTQFPSHSVIEKGQTVTLRCDPISGHDNLYWYRRVMGKEIKFLLHFVKESKQDESGMPNNRFLAERTGGTYSTLKVQPAELEDSGVYFCASSHRYEQYFGPGTRLTVT.

This chain joins TRBV9 and TRBJ2-1; TRBD2 agrees at 8 bases. Germline-derived CDR1 and CDR2 are SGDLS and YYNGEE. The CDR3 consists of 14 residues. J lost 5 bases, V lost 4 bases, and 5 bases had no gene match. The DNA of the CDR3 is TGTGCCAGCAGCCCCGTTAGCGGGGACAATGAGCAGTTCTTC. It yields the protein CASSPVSGDNEQFF.

V usage is TRBV5-6 and J usage is TRBJ2-1; 10 bases line up with TRBD2. V was clipped by 4 bases and J by 3 bases; unmatched bases: 7. The length of the CDR3 is 16 residues. CDR1 is SGHDT, CDR2 YYEEEE, per germline. In nucleotides, the CDR3 is TGTGCCAGCAGCCTATCCGGACTAGCGGACTACAATGAGCAGTTCTTC. Translating it yields CASSLSGLADYNEQFF.

The V gene is TRBV5-5, the J gene TRBJ2-7; 10 bases agree with TRBD1. Germline CDR1 is SGHKS and CDR2 is YYEKEE (reference sequence). The CDR3 has 13 residues. With V trimmed by 5 bases and J by 6 bases, 5 bases remained unmatched. CDR3 in DNA: TGTGCCAGCAGTTACCGGGACAGGGGCGAGCAGTACTTC. This translates into CASSYRDRGEQYF. The full variable domain, its missing parts supplied by reference TRBV5-5 and TRBJ2-7, is DAGVTQSPTHLIKTRGQQVTLRCSPISGHKSVSWYQQVLGQGPQFIFQYYEKEERGRGNFPDRFSARQFPNYSSELNVNALLLGDSALYLCASSYRDRGEQYFGPGTRLTVT.

The table lists this clone with a count of one. This chain connects TRBV18 to TRBJ2-5; no clear D gene. Trimming cost V 3 bases and J 5 bases, with 4 bases left between them. This CDR3 is 11 amino acids long. Germline V gives CDR1 KGHSH, CDR2 LQKENI. CDR3 loop: CASSPSETQYF. In nucleotides, the CDR3 is TGTGCCAGCTCACCTTCGGAGACCCAGTACTTC.

The rearrangement links TRBV5-5 to TRBJ2-1; the D gene is possibly TRBD1 (6 bases). CDR1 and CDR2 from the germline V gene are SGHKS and YYEKEE (reference sequence). This CDR3 is 13 amino acids long. The ends were cut back, 6 bases at V and 9 bases at J, with 16 bases in the middle. In DNA, the CDR3 is TGTGCCAGCAACGTTGTACAGGGCTTTGAGCAGTTCTTC. As protein: CASNVVQGFEQFF.

The chain couples TRBV19 to TRBJ1-3; TRBD1 is a possible D gene (6 bases). The CDR3 runs to 16 residues. The V gene's germline CDR1 is LNHDA and CDR2 SQIVND (reference sequence). V was cut by 2 bases and J by 0 bases, with 11 bases left in between. Here the CDR3 DNA reads TGTGCCAGTAGTATACCAGGGGCCCGCTCTGGAAACACCATATATTTT. This encodes CASSIPGARSGNTIYF.

This chain connects TRBV9 to TRBJ2-7; the D gene is possibly TRBD1 (6 bases). Trimming shortened V by 2 bases and J by 0 bases, and 9 bases separated the two germline ends. CDR1 and CDR2 (germline): SGDLS, YYNGEE. The CDR3 consists of 14 residues. Here the CDR3 reads CASSVGTYSYEQYF. For the CDR3, the DNA is TGTGCCAGCAGCGTTGGGACATACTCCTACGAGCAGTACTTC.

V usage is TRBV11-2 and J usage is TRBJ2-2, with 12 nucleotides matching TRBD2. The CDR3 length is 18 residues. V was clipped by 7 bases and J by 6 bases; unmatched bases: 15. Germline V gene data show CDR1 as SGHAT and CDR2 as FQNNGV. CDR3 in amino acids: CASTPTRTSGISSGELFF. In DNA form, the CDR3 reads TGTGCCAGCACCCCGACCAGGACTAGCGGGATAAGCTCCGGGGAGCTGTTTTTT.

The chain employs TRBV12-2 and TRBJ2-1; TRBD2 was called by the table and not checked on the DNA. TRBV12-2 is marked as a pseudogene. This CDR3 spans 18 amino acids. The CDR3 region is CASRLARELALPYNEQFF. The CDR3 DNA follows: TGTGCAAGTCGCTTAGCGCGAGAACTAGCGCTGCCGTACAATGAGCAGTTCTTC.

A single count supports this clone. V gene TRBV12-3 or TRBV12-4 combines with J gene TRBJ1-2; a weak D match, TRBD1 (5 bases). The CDR3 spans 11 residues. Trimming stripped 5 bases from V and 8 bases from J, with 9 bases between. The CDR3 is CASSPGFGYTF. The CDR3 DNA reads as TGTGCCAGCAGTCCAGGGTTCGGCTACACCTTC.

This clone appeared once. The V gene is TRBV5-1, the J gene TRBJ2-7; 7 bases fit TRBD1. J was trimmed by 0 bases and V by 4 bases; bases with no gene match: 10. Germline V gene data show CDR1 as SGHRS and CDR2 as YFSETQ. This CDR3 is 16 amino acids long. The CDR3 reads CASSPTGTANSYEQYF. The CDR3 bases are TGCGCCAGCAGCCCAACCGGGACAGCGAACTCCTACGAGCAGTACTTC. The variable domain in full, with the rest retrieved from reference TRBV5-1 and TRBJ2-7, is KAGVTQTPRYLIKTRGQQVTLSCSPISGHRSVSWYQQTPGQGLQFLFEYFSETQRNKGNFPGRFSGRQFSNSRSEMNVSTLELGDSALYLCASSPTGTANSYEQYFGPGTRLTVT.

V usage is TRBV5-5 and J usage is TRBJ1-5; 9 positions agree with TRBD1. In germline, CDR1 is SGHKS, CDR2 YYEKEE (reference sequence). The CDR3 loop spans 16 amino acids. The V and J ends lost 4 bases and 6 bases, in that order; junction bases with no gene match: 11. Written as DNA, the CDR3 is TGTGCCAGCAGCCAATTTACAGGGGGCGCCGGTCAGCCCCAGCATTTT. Residues: CASSQFTGGAGQPQHF.

The V and J genes are TRBV4-1 and TRBJ2-3, with D unclear. V dropped 1 base and J dropped 5 bases, with 4 bases sitting between them. CDR1 and CDR2 from the germline V gene are MGHRA and YSYEKL. This CDR3 region has 12 residues. The CDR3 here is CASSQARDTQYF. The CDR3 region has the DNA TGCGCCAGCAGCCAAGCCCGAGATACGCAGTATTTT.

The chain employs TRBV18 and TRBJ1-1; 7 bases agree with TRBD1. CDR1 is KGHSH and CDR2 is LQKENI in the germline V gene. CDR3 length: 14 amino acids. J lost 4 bases, V lost 9 bases, and 11 bases had no gene match. The CDR3 DNA is TGTGCCAGTCGGCGACAGGGAGATATCACTGAAGCTTTCTTT. Protein: CASRRQGDITEAFF.

The J gene is TRBJ2-7, the V gene TRBV10-3; 7 bases map to TRBD1. The CDR3 has 13 residues. Germline assignment: CDR1 ENHRY and CDR2 SYGVKD. Germline trimming cut 10 bases from V and 0 bases from J; bases unmatched to any gene: 6. CDR3 region: CATGTASSYEQYF. The CDR3 nucleotides are TGTGCCACCGGGACAGCCTCCTCCTACGAGCAGTACTTC.

V usage is TRBV13 and J usage is TRBJ2-7; 7 bases line up with TRBD1. With 4 bases clipped from V and 4 bases from J, the junction kept 7 bases outside the gene matches. The CDR3 runs 14 residues. Germline CDR1 PRHDT, CDR2 FYEKMQ (reference sequence). The chain's CDR3 is CASSSTGVLYEQYF. DNA for the CDR3: TGTGCCAGCAGCTCAACAGGGGTCCTATACGAGCAGTACTTC.

The rearrangement uses TRBV3-1 (or the pseudogene TRBV3-2) and TRBJ1-1; possibly TRBD1 for D (5 bases). Trimming pared 1 base from V and 0 bases from J, leaving 12 bases between. The CDR3 has 16 amino acids. CDR1 is LGHDT, CDR2 YNNKEL, per germline (reference sequence). The CDR3 loop is CASSQGPGPLNTEAFF. CDR3 coding DNA: TGTGCCAGCAGCCAAGGCCCAGGGCCCTTGAACACTGAAGCTTTCTTT.

V and J are TRBV6-5 and TRBJ2-2; maybe TRBD2 (5 bases). Germline-derived CDR1 and CDR2 are MNHEY and SVGAGI. This CDR3 is 13 amino acids long. The V end lost 6 bases, the J end lost 6 bases, and 11 bases lay between the germline ends. The chain's CDR3 is CASRLTGAGELFF. The CDR3 DNA reads as TGTGCCAGCAGGCTGACCGGGGCCGGGGAGCTGTTTTTT.

The CDR3: CASSEDPLAATTDTQYF. The CDR3 DNA reads as TGTGCCAGCAGTGAAGACCCCCTCGCGGCCACCACAGATACGCAGTATTTT. The chain links TRBV6-4 to TRBJ2-3; D is unresolved. Germline loops: CDR1 MRHNA, CDR2 SNTAGT. This CDR3 has 17 residues. Trimming took 3 bases from V and 2 from J, leaving 18 bases between them.

V gene TRBV7-9 combines with J gene TRBJ2-1; a possible D gene is TRBD2 (5 bases). This CDR3 comprises 17 residues. Trimming pared 3 bases from V and 0 bases from J, leaving 15 bases between. Germline loops: CDR1 SEHNR, CDR2 FQNEAQ (reference sequence). The CDR3 sequence is CASSFPSDGGSYNEQFF. The CDR3 nucleotides read TGTGCCAGCAGCTTCCCATCCGACGGAGGCTCCTACAATGAGCAGTTCTTC.